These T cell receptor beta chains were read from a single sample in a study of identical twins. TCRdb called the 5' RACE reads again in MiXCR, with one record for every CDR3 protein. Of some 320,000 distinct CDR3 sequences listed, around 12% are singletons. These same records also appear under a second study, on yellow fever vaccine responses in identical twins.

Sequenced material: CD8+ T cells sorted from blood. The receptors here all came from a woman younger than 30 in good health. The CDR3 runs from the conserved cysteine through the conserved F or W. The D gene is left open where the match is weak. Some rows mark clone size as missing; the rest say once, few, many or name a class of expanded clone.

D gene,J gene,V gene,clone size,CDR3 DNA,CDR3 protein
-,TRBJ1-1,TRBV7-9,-,TGTGCCAGCAGGTACACAGGCACTGAAGCTTTCTTT,CASRYTGTEAFF
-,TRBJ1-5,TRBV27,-,TGTGCCAGCAGTTTATTACCCTCACAGCCCCAGCATTTT,CASSLLPSQPQHF
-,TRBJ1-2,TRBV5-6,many,TGTGCCAGCAGCCCGAACTTGTATGGCTACACCTTC,CASSPNLYGYTF
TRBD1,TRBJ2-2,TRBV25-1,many,TGTGCCAGCACCCCCGGACAGGGAGCCGGGGAGCTGTTTTTT,CASTPGQGAGELFF
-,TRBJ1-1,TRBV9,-,TGTGCCAGCAGCGTAAGACCCCGACCCGGATTGAACACTGAAGCTTTCTTT,CASSVRPRPGLNTEAFF
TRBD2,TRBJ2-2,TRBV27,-,TGTGCCAGCAAAGGCCTCGGGAGGGGGAATACCGGGGAGCTGTTTTTT,CASKGLGRGNTGELFF
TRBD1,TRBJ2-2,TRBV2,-,TGTGCCACCCAATTACAGGGGACCGGGGAGCTGTTTTTT,CATQLQGTGELFF
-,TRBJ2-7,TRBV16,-,TGTGCCAGCAGCCAAGAGGTAAGCGGAAACTACGAGCAGTACTTC,CASSQEVSGNYEQYF
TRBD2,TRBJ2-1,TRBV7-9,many,TGTGCCACCCCGGGAGGGGCGCCCCCCAATGAGCAGTTCTTC,CATPGGAPPNEQFF
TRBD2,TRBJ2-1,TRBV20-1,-,TGCTGTGCCCGCTCTTTAGCGGGGGGGTACAATGAGCAGTTCTTC,CCARSLAGGYNEQFF
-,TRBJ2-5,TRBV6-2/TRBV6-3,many,TGTGCCAGCAGTTCTAGGGTGTTCGAGACCCAGTACTTC,CASSSRVFETQYF
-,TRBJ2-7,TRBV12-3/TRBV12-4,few,TGTGCCAGCAGCGGACATCTCTACGAGCAGTACTTC,CASSGHLYEQYF
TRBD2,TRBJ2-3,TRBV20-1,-,TGCAGTGCCCCGGGGGGGTGGCCAGATACGCAGTATTTT,CSAPGGWPDTQYF
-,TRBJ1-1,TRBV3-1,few,TGTGCCAGCAGCCAAGCGGGACATCCGAACACTGAAGCTTTCTTT,CASSQAGHPNTEAFF
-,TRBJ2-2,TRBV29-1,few,TGCAGCGTTGTTTGGGGCACCACCGGGGAGCTGTTTTTT,CSVVWGTTGELFF
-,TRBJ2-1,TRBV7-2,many,TGTGCCAGCAGTAGAAGTTTGGATGAGCAGTTCTTC,CASSRSLDEQFF
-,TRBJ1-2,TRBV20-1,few,TGCAGTGCTAGAGCCCTCAGGGCGGCACAAAACAACTATGGCTACACCTTC,CSARALRAAQNNYGYTF